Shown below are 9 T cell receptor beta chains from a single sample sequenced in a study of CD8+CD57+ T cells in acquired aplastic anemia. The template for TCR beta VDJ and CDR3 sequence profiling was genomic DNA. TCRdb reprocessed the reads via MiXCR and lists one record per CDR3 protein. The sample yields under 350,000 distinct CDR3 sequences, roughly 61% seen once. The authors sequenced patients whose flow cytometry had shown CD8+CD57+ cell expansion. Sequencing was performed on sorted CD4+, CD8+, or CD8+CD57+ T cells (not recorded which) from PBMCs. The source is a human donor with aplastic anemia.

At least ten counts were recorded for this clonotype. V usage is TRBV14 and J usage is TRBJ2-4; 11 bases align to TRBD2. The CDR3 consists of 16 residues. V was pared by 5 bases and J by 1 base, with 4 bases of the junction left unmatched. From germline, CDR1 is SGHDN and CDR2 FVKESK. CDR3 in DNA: TGTGCCAGCAGCATAGCGGGAGGGTTGGCCAAAAACATTCAGTACTTC. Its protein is CASSIAGGLAKNIQYF. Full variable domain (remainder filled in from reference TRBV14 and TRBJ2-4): EAGVTQFPSHSVIEKGQTVTLRCDPISGHDNLYWYRRVMGKEIKFLLHFVKESKQDESGMPNNRFLAERTGGTYSTLKVQPAELEDSGVYFCASSIAGGLAKNIQYFGAGTRLSVL.

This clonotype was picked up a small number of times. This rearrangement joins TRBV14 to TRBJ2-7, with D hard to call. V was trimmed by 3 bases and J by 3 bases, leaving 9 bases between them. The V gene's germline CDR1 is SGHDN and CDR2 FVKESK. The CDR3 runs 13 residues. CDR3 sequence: CASSQGSGYEQYF. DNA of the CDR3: TGTGCCAGCAGCCAGGGATCTGGCTACGAGCAGTACTTC.

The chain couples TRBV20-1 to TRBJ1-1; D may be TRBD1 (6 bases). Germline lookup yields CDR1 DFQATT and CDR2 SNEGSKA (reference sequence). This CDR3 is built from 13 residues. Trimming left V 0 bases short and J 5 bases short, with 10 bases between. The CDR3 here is CSARDNRETEAFF. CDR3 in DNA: TGCAGTGCTAGAGATAACAGGGAAACTGAAGCTTTCTTT.

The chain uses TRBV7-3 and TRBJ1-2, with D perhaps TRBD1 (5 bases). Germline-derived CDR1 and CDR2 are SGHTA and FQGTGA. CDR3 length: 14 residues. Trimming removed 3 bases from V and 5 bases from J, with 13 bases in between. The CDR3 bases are TGTGCCAGCAGCTTTGACAGTCGAGGGTATGGCTACACCTTC. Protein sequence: CASSFDSRGYGYTF.

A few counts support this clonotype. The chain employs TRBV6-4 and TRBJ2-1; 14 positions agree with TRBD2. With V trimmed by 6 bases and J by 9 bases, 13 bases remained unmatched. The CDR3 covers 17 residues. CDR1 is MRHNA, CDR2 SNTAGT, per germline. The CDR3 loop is CASRDNSGTSGSIEQFF. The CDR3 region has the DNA TGTGCCAGCAGAGACAACTCCGGGACTAGCGGGAGCATTGAGCAGTTCTTC.

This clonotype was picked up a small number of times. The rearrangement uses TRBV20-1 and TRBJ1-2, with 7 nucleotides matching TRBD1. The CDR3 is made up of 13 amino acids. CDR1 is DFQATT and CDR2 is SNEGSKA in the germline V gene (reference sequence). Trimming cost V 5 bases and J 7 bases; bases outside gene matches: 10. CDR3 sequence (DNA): TGCAGTGCTCCGGACGACAGGGTAGTTGGCTACACCTTC. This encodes CSAPDDRVVGYTF.

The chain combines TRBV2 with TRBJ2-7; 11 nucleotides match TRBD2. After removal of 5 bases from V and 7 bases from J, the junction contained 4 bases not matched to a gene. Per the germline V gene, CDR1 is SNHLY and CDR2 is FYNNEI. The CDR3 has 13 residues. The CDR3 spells CASSPTSGVEQYF. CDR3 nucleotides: TGTGCCAGCAGTCCGACTAGCGGGGTGGAGCAGTACTTC.

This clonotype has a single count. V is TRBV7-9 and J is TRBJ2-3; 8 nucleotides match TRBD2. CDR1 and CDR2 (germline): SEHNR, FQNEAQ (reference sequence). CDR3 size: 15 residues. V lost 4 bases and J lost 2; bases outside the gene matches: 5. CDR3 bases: TGTGCCAGCAGCTCCACGGGACTAGACACAGATACGCAGTATTTT. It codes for CASSSTGLDTDTQYF.

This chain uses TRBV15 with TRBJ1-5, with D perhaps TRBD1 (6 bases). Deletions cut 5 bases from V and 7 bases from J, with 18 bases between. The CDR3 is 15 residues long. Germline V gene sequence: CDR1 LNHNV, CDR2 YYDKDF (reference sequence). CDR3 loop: CATSETTGQGQPQHF. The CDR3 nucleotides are TGTGCCACCAGCGAGACCACAGGGCAGGGACAGCCCCAGCATTTT.